Given below is one T cell receptor beta chain in context. This clone was observed a handful of times. The antigen this receptor binds is unknown. The record has no base qualities; no much larger clone is one base away. Participants in the prospective study were enrolled through a virtual design, were aged roughly 18 to 95 years, and lived in fewer than 30 United States geographic areas. In the prospective study, participants were assigned to cohorts based on the clinical history participants reported in a screening survey and a study questionnaire. ImmuneRACE Cohort 3 recovered participants were defined by two consecutive negative NP/OP PCR tests, healthcare professional clearance, or symptom resolution. In the prospective study, mobile phlebotomists collected whole blood, serum and a nasopharyngeal or oropharyngeal swab from each participant. Prospective study participants could optionally give additional blood draws and questionnaires over an approximately 2-month period. Prospective study blood samples were shipped either frozen or at room temperature before DNA extraction.

The sample originates from a study of blood T cell repertoires in COVID-19 (dated by TCRdb to the early 2020s). General notes on the study: Samples from collaborators originated in the United States, Italy and Spain and spanned both the acute and convalescent phases of COVID-19. The material from the prospective study consisted of cDNA or gDNA derived from T cells, B-cell-depleted T cells, or PBMCs. Deeply sampled blood TCRbeta repertoires from subjects exposed to, actively infected with, or recovered from COVID-19 were included in the dataset. The repertoires were made available in a free public database intended to serve as a resource for research on the immune response to SARS-CoV-2. The samples were drawn from two sources: the first 160 participants of the ongoing ImmuneRACE study, and over 950 subjects contributed by 6 global collaborators. Nearly every sample came with metadata listing a de-identified subject ID, COVID-19 status, age in years and sex. Where HLA class I and class II types were available, the types were taken from metadata supplied by the sample provider, not from assay-based typing. General conclusions and limits of the study: How much clinical and demographic metadata was included differed by source and by participant, and the metadata was provided uncurated.

TCRbeta CDR3 regions were amplified from genomic DNA by means of the immunoSEQ Assay, a bias-controlled multiplex PCR. As for how the authors treated the data: The number of nucleated cells in each sample was estimated by amplification of reference gene primers within the assay. Sequence reads were collapsed and filtered to measure the absolute abundance of every unique TCRbeta CDR3 rearrangement. Productive Simpson clonality was computed per sample as the square root of Simpson's diversity index over productive rearrangements. TCRdb provides this immuneACCESS table in a form limited to in-frame rearrangements. Some clones are lacking; in checked studies, under half of them reflect an unresolved V gene, and why the rest are absent is not known. V, J and clone size reflect that table, while D and trimming were determined from the DNA. This sample is represented by around 130,000 clones; 65% to 90% of them were singletons. Roughly 2.3% of the sample is held by the ten biggest clonotypes.

The CDR3 has 17 amino acids, counting the end cysteine and phenylalanine. Here the CDR3 DNA is all that survives: 51 bases in frame from base 1. The germline V gene supplies CDR1 SNHLY and CDR2 FYNNEI. Trimming takes 3 bases off V and 2 bases off J; junction bases not matched to a gene: 9. The sample taken for sequencing was PBMCs or T cells enriched from blood (not recorded which). The TCR was taken from a woman between 50 and 59 years old who had recovered from COVID-19. Rearrangement joined TRBV2 to TRBJ1-3, with 8 bases matching TRBD1. In nucleotides, the sequence is TGTGCCAGCAGTGATCCCCGGGCAGGGGGCGCTGGAAACACCATATATTTT. It encodes CASSDPRAGGAGNTIYF.